This entry describes one TCR beta chain. The source of the sample is a study of PD-L1 blockade in urothelial cancer. In the study overall: Atezolizumab, begun by patients in about 2014, was given at 1,200 mg intravenously every 3 weeks.

Time point of the sample: pretreatment peripheral blood. The CDR3 is made up of 13 amino acids. CDR1 is SGHVS and CDR2 is FQNEAQ in the germline V gene. V lost 1 base to trimming and J lost 5 bases, with 8 bases between them. Profiled with immunoSEQ multiplex PCR; TCRdb holds only in-frame clones, not every one. The sample carries some 57,000 clones, 75% to 90% recorded once. The J gene is TRBJ2-5, the V gene TRBV7-8; D ambiguous. This specimen consisted of PBMCs, obtained around atezolizumab (anti-PD-L1) treatment. The TCR was taken from a man aged 50 to 60 with urothelial cancer. The CDR3 DNA follows: TGTGCCAGCAGCTTAGACCTTCGGGAGACCCAGTACTTC. The encoded protein is CASSLDLRETQYF.